This is a list of T cell receptor beta chains from one sample in a study of cytomegalovirus exposure and HLA in healthy donors. Assay used: immunoSEQ multiplex PCR; TCRdb lists only in-frame clones, some missing. In the table there are some 130,000 clones, approximately 74% of which are singletons. The specimen sequenced was PBMCs. Source of these receptors: a male donor in good health and CMV-seronegative. Both conserved end residues are part of each CDR3. D genes are given only for firm matches. Expanded clones get a size class; other rows say once, few or many, or leave the size out.

>.|TRBJ1-1|TRBV29-1|.
TGCAGCTCCCCCGGGACTAAAGGGACTGAAGCTTTCTTT
CSSPGTKGTEAFF
>TRBD1|TRBJ1-2|TRBV7-9|once
TGTGCCAGCAGCTTAGCGGACAGGGACAATGGCTACACCTTC
CASSLADRDNGYTF
>.|TRBJ1-2|TRBV30|.
TGTGCCTGGAGTGTAGCCTATGGCTACACCTTC
CAWSVAYGYTF
>.|TRBJ2-1|TRBV30|.
TGTGCCTGGGGCCGCGCGGGTGAGCAGTTCTTC
CAWGRAGEQFF
>TRBD2|TRBJ2-1|TRBV6-1|.
TGTGCCAGCAGTGATGGGACTATCAATGAGCAGTTCTTC
CASSDGTINEQFF
>TRBD1|TRBJ2-7|TRBV4-3|.
TGCGCCAGCAGCCAGGACGATGGACAGGGAGGATACGAGCAGTACTTC
CASSQDDGQGGYEQYF
>TRBD2|TRBJ2-3|TRBV27|.
TGTGCCAGCAGTTTATTTCCAGCGGGAGGGCCTGGCACAGATACGCAGTATTTT
CASSLFPAGGPGTDTQYF
>.|TRBJ1-1|TRBV6-5|few
TGTGCCAGCAGTTACTCGGCACTAGCCATGAACACTGAAGCTTTCTTT
CASSYSALAMNTEAFF
>.|TRBJ1-4|TRBV2|.
TGTGCCAGCAGTGAAGCAAGGGGAGAAAAACTGTTTTTT
CASSEARGEKLFF
>.|TRBJ1-2|TRBV4-3|few
TGCGCCAGCAGCCAAGGCGGGGGAGGGGCCTATGGCTACACCTTC
CASSQGGGGAYGYTF
>TRBD2|TRBJ2-7|TRBV4-2|.
TGTGCCAGCAGCCAAGATAGCGGGCGGGTCTCCTACGAGCAGTACTTC
CASSQDSGRVSYEQYF
>TRBD1|TRBJ2-2|TRBV7-6|.
TGTGCCAGCAGCTTAGAGGGCAGGGGGCTCACCGGGGAGCTGTTTTTT
CASSLEGRGLTGELFF
>TRBD2|TRBJ2-5|TRBV7-9|.
TGTGCCAGCAGCTTATTGGGGAGCGGGGGAGAGACCCAGTACTTC
CASSLLGSGGETQYF
>.|TRBJ2-1|TRBV7-2|.
TGTGCCAGCAGCGCAAACTCCCGTGAGCAGTTCTTC
CASSANSREQFF
>TRBD1|TRBJ1-1|TRBV6-5|.
TGTGCCAGCGGGTGGACAGGGGGCACTGAAGCTTTCTTT
CASGWTGGTEAFF
>TRBD1|TRBJ2-7|TRBV19|.
TGTGCCAGTAGTATAAAGAACAGGGGCGACTCCTACGAGCAGTACTTC
CASSIKNRGDSYEQYF
>TRBD1|TRBJ2-3|TRBV11-2|few
TGTGCCAGCAGCCGGGGACAGGGTACAGATACGCAGTATTTT
CASSRGQGTDTQYF
>.|TRBJ1-1|TRBV27|.
TGTGCCAGCAGTGCACAGGAGAACACTGAAGCTTTCTTT
CASSAQENTEAFF
>.|TRBJ1-1|TRBV7-9|.
TGTGCCAGCAGATCCGATCAGGGTATGAACACTGAAGCTTTCTTT
CASRSDQGMNTEAFF
>.|TRBJ2-7|TRBV5-1|.
TGCGCCAGCAGCTTAGTCAGGGGCTACGAGCAGTACTTC
CASSLVRGYEQYF
>.|TRBJ1-2|TRBV11-2|.
TGTGCCAGCAGCTTAGGGATGGGCGGCTCGGGGGGCTACACCTTC
CASSLGMGGSGGYTF
>TRBD1|TRBJ1-2|TRBV28|.
TGTGCCAGCAGGGGACGAACAGGGGTTTACTTAGGCTACACCTTC
CASRGRTGVYLGYTF
>.|TRBJ1-5|TRBV18|.
TGTGCCAGCTCACCCGGAAGGGGAGGACAGCCCCAGCATTTT
CASSPGRGGQPQHF
>TRBD1|TRBJ1-1|TRBV4-1|few
TGCGCCAGCTGGACAGGCTATGGAGGGGCGAACACTGAAGCTTTCTTT
CASWTGYGGANTEAFF
>TRBD1|TRBJ1-2|TRBV7-2|.
TGTGCCAGCAGCTTAGGTCGAGGGGGCTTCTATGGCTACACCTTC
CASSLGRGGFYGYTF
>TRBD1|TRBJ1-4|TRBV4-3|.
TGCGCCAGCAGCCAAGAGGTAGGACAGGGCCTTGAAAAACTGTTTTTT
CASSQEVGQGLEKLFF
>.|TRBJ1-2|TRBV30|.
TGTGCCTGGAGCGGGGGGAATCTCTATGGCTACACCTTC
CAWSGGNLYGYTF
>TRBD1|TRBJ2-7|TRBV5-1|.
TGCGCCAGCAGCTTGACACAGGGGGGACCCCTCTCCTACGAGCAGTACTTC
CASSLTQGGPLSYEQYF
>.|TRBJ1-2|TRBV6-1|.
TGTGCCAGCAGCCTCCGGACAGAAAACTATGGCTACACCTTC
CASSLRTENYGYTF
>TRBD1|TRBJ1-1|TRBV7-9|.
TGTGCCAGCAGCACCCGGACTGGACAGGGAAACACTGAAGCTTTCTTT
CASSTRTGQGNTEAFF
>.|TRBJ2-7|TRBV2|.
TGTGCCAGCAGTTTAGACTCCTACGAGCAGTACTTC
CASSLDSYEQYF
>.|TRBJ1-1|TRBV25-1|many
TGTGCCAGCAGTGAATATAAAGGGGGGGACACTGAAGCTTTCTTT
CASSEYKGGDTEAFF
>TRBD1|TRBJ2-7|TRBV2|.
TGTGCCAGCAGTTGGACAGGGGACAACGAGCAGTACTTC
CASSWTGDNEQYF
>.|TRBJ1-1|TRBV7-2|.
TGTGCCAGCAGCTTCGGGAAGAACACTGAAGCTTTCTTT
CASSFGKNTEAFF
>TRBD2|TRBJ2-7|TRBV30|.
TGTGCCTGGAGTGCAGGGACCCTAGCGGGGGACGAGCAGTACTTC
CAWSAGTLAGDEQYF
>TRBD2|TRBJ2-5|TRBV4-3|.
TGCGCCAGCAGCCAAGAAGGTGGACTAGCCCGAGAGACCCAGTACTTC
CASSQEGGLARETQYF
>.|TRBJ1-4|TRBV5-1|.
TGCGCCAGCAGCTTGGAGCCTTCAACTAATGAAAAACTGTTTTTT
CASSLEPSTNEKLFF
>.|TRBJ2-1|TRBV11-3|.
TGTGCCAGCAGCATCGATGGCCCCAATGAGCAGTTCTTC
CASSIDGPNEQFF
>TRBD1|TRBJ1-2|TRBV29-1|.
TGCAGCGTTGATGGGGGGACAGGGACCAACTATGGCTACACCTTC
CSVDGGTGTNYGYTF
>TRBD2|TRBJ2-1|TRBV5-8|.
TGTGCCAGCAGTTCTGGACTAGCGGGGGGGATCTTCAATGAGCAGTTCTTC
CASSSGLAGGIFNEQFF
>.|TRBJ1-1|TRBV27|.
TGTGCCAGCAGTTTGGGGCTGCTGGCTGAAGCTTTCTTT
CASSLGLLAEAFF
>.|TRBJ2-5|TRBV10-3|.
TGTGCCATCAGTGACCGTCTTTCAGGGGAGACCCAGTACTTC
CAISDRLSGETQYF
>TRBD1|TRBJ2-3|TRBV29-1|.
TGCAGCGCTTCTGACAGGGCTAGCACAGATACGCAGTATTTT
CSASDRASTDTQYF
>TRBD2|TRBJ2-7|TRBV29-1|.
TGCAGCGTTGGTAGCGGGGTCTCCTACGAGCAGTACTTC
CSVGSGVSYEQYF
>TRBD2|TRBJ2-3|TRBV30|.
TGTGCCTGGACCGCTAGCGGGGCCCGCACAGATACGCAGTATTTT
CAWTASGARTDTQYF
>TRBD1|TRBJ2-2|TRBV5-6|once
TGTGCCAGCAGTCTTAGGACAGGGGGAATTGCCGGGGAGCTGTTTTTT
CASSLRTGGIAGELFF
>.|TRBJ1-2|TRBV5-1|once
TGCGCCAGCGGCATCGACAGCGTTCCGGGTGGCTACACCTTC
CASGIDSVPGGYTF
>.|TRBJ2-1|TRBV7-6|.
TGTGCCAGCAGCTTGGGGGCTCGCTATGTCGATGAGCAGTTCTTC
CASSLGARYVDEQFF
>.|TRBJ2-7|TRBV5-5|few
TGTGCCAGCAGCTTGGAGACAGGCGTTTCCTACGAGCAGTACTTC
CASSLETGVSYEQYF
>TRBD1|TRBJ1-5|TRBV28|.
TGTGCCAGCAGCCGGACAGGGTTCTGGAGCAATCAGCCCCAGCATTTT
CASSRTGFWSNQPQHF
>.|TRBJ2-5|TRBV5-6|.
TGTGCCAGCAGCTTCTTGAGCCAAGAGACCCAGTACTTC
CASSFLSQETQYF
>TRBD1|TRBJ1-2|TRBV5-6|few
TGTGCCAGCAGCCTCCCCCCGGGACAGACTAACTATGGCTACACCTTC
CASSLPPGQTNYGYTF